This entry is about one TCR beta chain. Its target is unknown. Random hexamers were used to reverse transcribe an amount of about 0.45 to 1 ug RNA. Multiplex immunoSEQ PCR targeted 54 Vbeta and 13 Jbeta TCR beta segments. Using its own MiXCR run on the immunoSEQ multiplex PCR reads, TCRdb lists one record per CDR3 protein. The repertoire has around 81,000 distinct CDR3 sequences, 94% of them found once; the top ten carry roughly 0.88%. Trimming left V 6 bases short and J 1 base short, with 9 bases between. Germline CDR1 is MNHEY and CDR2 is SMNVEV (reference sequence). The CDR3 length is 13 residues. This record belongs to a study of CD8 T cells in Susac syndrome. Across the whole study: Sequenced Susac syndrome patients included five or six with clinically active disease and eight in remission. Study results and limitations: Total CD8+ and CD8+ TEMRA repertoires contained fewer than 20 and five Susac-specific public clones, respectively.

This sequence joins TRBV27 and TRBJ1-1; D is unclear. The receptor's source is a human donor with Susac syndrome. The sequencing sample was made of CD8+ T cells from PBMCs. In DNA form, the CDR3 reads TGTGCCAGCAGCAAAGACCGGAACACTGAAGCTTTCTTT. Its translation is CASSKDRNTEAFF.